The present TCR beta chain was sequenced within a study of control samples from healthy donors and cancer patients (dated by TCRdb to the early 2020s). Library creation used the immunoSEQ multiplex PCR assay. Held by TCRdb, this immuneACCESS table contains in-frame sequences only and omits some clones. Under half of the omission traces to an unresolved V gene where checked; the cause of the rest is unknown. For this sample the table gives about 130,000 clones, of which 80% to 95% were detected only once. The top ten clonotypes cover about 2.5% of the sample. With respect to this clone: Its antigen is still unknown. There are no base qualities to consult, and no much larger clone falls within one base.

V lost 0 bases and J lost 3 bases; the stretch between them is 10 bases long. Reading the germline V gene gives CDR1 SGHDT and CDR2 YYEEEE. The CDR3 has 15 amino acids, counting the end cysteine and phenylalanine. Just the 45-base CDR3 DNA is kept, in frame starting at base 1. The receptor was isolated from a man aged 18 to 30 in good health. The V and J genes are TRBV5-6 and TRBJ1-3; the D gene assignment is ambiguous. Sequenced sample: blood. The CDR3 here reads CASSLGRLIGNTIYF. The bases are TGTGCCAGCAGCTTGGGTCGTCTGATTGGAAACACCATATATTTT. Extended through the reference TRBV5-6 and TRBJ1-3 proteins, this CDR3 yields the full variable domain: DAGVTQSPTHLIKTRGQQVTLRCSPKSGHDTVSWYQQALGQGPQFIFQYYEEEERQRGNFPDRFSGHQFPNYSSELNVNALLLGDSALYLCASSLGRLIGNTIYFGEGSWLTVV.